Listed below are T cell receptor beta chains from one sample, sequenced in a study of shared clonotypes between healthy human individuals. Sequenced by immunoSEQ multiplex PCR; TCRdb stores in-frame clones only, minus some. Of about 2.4 million clones listed, more than 85% are singletons. The sample was naive CD4+ T cells from PBMCs. The receptors were gathered from a man between 18 and 35 years old in good health. Some clones in this sample may be carry-over from other donors' samples. CDR3s include the opening cysteine and the closing phenylalanine or tryptophan. D genes are given only for firm matches. For some rows the clone size is stated as once, few or many, or as a class when expanded; others skip it.

D,size,V,J,DNA,CDR3
-,few,TRBV7-3,TRBJ1-1,TGTGCCAGCAGCTTAACGGTGAACACTGAAGCTTTCTTT,CASSLTVNTEAFF
-,-,TRBV9,TRBJ2-4,TGTGCCAGCAGCGTAGGAGGTGGACCCCCCCTAAACATTCAGTACTTC,CASSVGGGPPLNIQYF
-,-,TRBV19,TRBJ2-2,TGTGCCAGTAGGTCCGGGACCAACCCGAACACCGGGGAGCTGTTTTTT,CASRSGTNPNTGELFF
TRBD2,-,TRBV7-3,TRBJ2-7,TGTGCCAGCAGCTTACTAGCGGGAGTAGGCGAGCAGTACTTC,CASSLLAGVGEQYF
TRBD2,-,TRBV18,TRBJ2-7,TGTGCCAGCTCACCAGTAGCGGGAGTCCCCTACGAGCAGTACTTC,CASSPVAGVPYEQYF
TRBD2,-,TRBV11-2,TRBJ2-1,TGTGCCAGCAGCACAACTAGCGGGAGATCGTACAATGAGCAGTTCTTC,CASSTTSGRSYNEQFF
TRBD2,-,TRBV18,TRBJ2-1,TGTGCCAGCTCACTGGGACTAGCGGGAGAAGGGATGAATGAGCAGTTCTTC,CASSLGLAGEGMNEQFF
-,-,TRBV11-3,TRBJ2-1,TGTGCCAGCAGCCTAGGAGTGAGGTTTGGCAGCCAGGAAGACCCCAATGAGCAGTTCTTC,CASSLGVRFGSQEDPNEQFF
-,once,TRBV28,TRBJ2-2,TGTGCCAGCAGGACTCGGGGGCAGTGGACCGGGGAGCTGTTTTTT,CASRTRGQWTGELFF
-,-,TRBV29-1,TRBJ2-2,TGCAGCGTGTGCCAAAGTGCGAACACCGGGGAGCTGTTTTTT,CSVCQSANTGELFF
TRBD2,-,TRBV7-2,TRBJ2-1,TGTGCCAGCAGCTTAGCGGGACTAGCGGGAGGGCTAGGTGAGCAGTTCTTC,CASSLAGLAGGLGEQFF
-,-,TRBV7-3,TRBJ2-5,TGTGCCAGCAGCCCCAACCCACGACAGACCCAGTACTTC,CASSPNPRQTQYF
-,-,TRBV5-4,TRBJ2-1,TGTGCCAGCAGCCTAGCCAGGGGACGGTATAATGAGCAGTTCTTC,CASSLARGRYNEQFF
TRBD1,-,TRBV19,TRBJ1-1,TGTGCCACTAGGGACAGAGAGAACACTGAAGCTTTCTTT,CATRDRENTEAFF
-,-,TRBV9,TRBJ2-2,TGTGCCAGCAGCTTCGGCACCGGGGAGCTGTTTTTT,CASSFGTGELFF
TRBD2,-,TRBV28,TRBJ2-1,TGTGCCAGCAGTTTATCCCGGACTAGTCGCCGGCAGTTCTTC,CASSLSRTSRRQFF
-,-,TRBV15,TRBJ2-7,TGTGCCACCAGGCAGGGTATGGCGTACGAGCAGTACTTC,CATRQGMAYEQYF
TRBD2,-,TRBV29-1,TRBJ2-3,TGCAGCGTTGAGGGCGGGAGCGCCAATTTGAGCACAGATACGCAGTATTTT,CSVEGGSANLSTDTQYF
-,-,TRBV7-9,TRBJ1-1,TGTGCCAGCAGCTTAGGCCCAGAGCCCAACACTGAAGCTTTCTTT,CASSLGPEPNTEAFF